Presented here are 17 T cell receptor beta chains from one specimen sequenced in a study of cytomegalovirus exposure and HLA in healthy donors. Amplification used 60 Vbeta primers and 13 Jbeta primers. The assay was immunoSEQ multiplex PCR, and TCRdb's table has in-frame clones only and misses some. There are approximately 150,000 clones in the sample; 80% occur only once, and 2.9% lies in the top ten. Sequencing was performed on PBMCs. The source is a woman aged 30 to 39 in good health and CMV-seronegative.

The V and J genes are TRBV28 and TRBJ1-5, with TRBD1 identical over 9 bases. The length of the CDR3 is 16 residues. Germline loops: CDR1 MDHEN, CDR2 SYDVKM. Losses at the gene ends were 3 bases for V and 6 bases for J; bases not matched to a gene: 9. The CDR3 DNA follows: TGTGCCAGCAGTTTTGCTGGACAGGGGATAAGTCAGCCCCAGCATTTT. Its protein product is CASSFAGQGISQPQHF.

The chain is built from TRBV7-6 and TRBJ2-5; D unclear. CDR1 and CDR2 from the germline V gene are SGHVS and FNYEAQ. V gave up 3 bases and J gave up 0 bases, with 8 bases separating them. CDR3 size: 14 residues. The CDR3 region is CASSFEEYQETQYF. The DNA of the CDR3 is TGTGCCAGCAGCTTTGAGGAGTACCAAGAGACCCAGTACTTC. Filled out from reference TRBV7-6 and TRBJ2-5, the complete variable domain reads GAGVSQSPRYKVTKRGQDVALRCDPISGHVSLYWYRQALGQGPEFLTYFNYEAQQDKSGLPNDRFSAERPEGSISTLTIQRTEQRDSAMYRCASSFEEYQETQYFGPGTRLLVL.

The chain carries TRBV25-1 and TRBJ1-5; 7 positions agree with TRBD1. Germline loops: CDR1 MGHDK, CDR2 SYGVNS. The CDR3 is 14 amino acids. Trimming removed 4 bases from V and 6 bases from J; junction bases left unmatched: 6. The CDR3 DNA reads TGTGCCAGCAGTGCAACAGGGGATATTCAGCCCCAGCATTTT. It is translated as CASSATGDIQPQHF. The complete variable domain, with remaining parts taken from reference TRBV25-1 and TRBJ1-5, reads EADIYQTPRYLVIGTGKKITLECSQTMGHDKMYWYQQDPGMELHLIHYSYGVNSTEKGDLSSESTVSRIRTEHFPLTLESARPSHTSQYLCASSATGDIQPQHFGDGTRLSIL.

The rearrangement joins TRBV7-9 to TRBJ2-1; D unclear. This CDR3 spans 15 amino acids. The germline gives CDR1 SEHNR, CDR2 FQNEAQ (reference sequence). Trimming took 5 bases from V and 0 from J, leaving 11 bases between them. This CDR3 reads CASSRLLDSYNEQFF. In DNA, the CDR3 is TGTGCCAGCAGCCGTCTCCTAGACTCCTACAATGAGCAGTTCTTC.

The CDR3 nucleotides are TGTGCCAGCAGCCGGACAGGGAGTAGGAACACTGAAGCTTTCTTT. Protein sequence: CASSRTGSRNTEAFF. The chain links TRBV7-9 to TRBJ1-1; 8 bases align to TRBD1. This CDR3 is built from 15 residues. Germline V lookup: CDR1 SEHNR, CDR2 FQNEAQ (reference sequence). V lost 5 bases and J lost 1; bases outside the gene matches: 6.

This clone was observed a few times. The V call is TRBV4-1, the J call TRBJ2-1; tentative D call: TRBD2 (6 bases). V gave up 4 bases and J gave up 7 bases, with 14 bases separating them. This CDR3 has 14 residues. In germline, CDR1 is MGHRA, CDR2 YSYEKL. The CDR3 sequence: CASSLPTRMNEQFF. The CDR3 nucleotides read TGCGCCAGCAGCCTTCCGACTAGAATGAATGAGCAGTTCTTC.

This clone has only one observation. J is TRBJ1-1 and V is TRBV5-4; D unclear. This CDR3 contains 13 residues. Germline loops: CDR1 SGHNT, CDR2 YYREEE (reference sequence). V lost 0 bases and J 6 bases, leaving 9 bases between the germline ends. CDR3 in amino acids: CASSLAGGAEAFF. CDR3 DNA sequence: TGTGCCAGCAGCTTGGCCGGCGGAGCTGAAGCTTTCTTT.

The rearrangement uses TRBV7-2 and TRBJ2-7; the match to TRBD1 covers 7 bases. J was trimmed by 6 bases and V by 3 bases; bases with no gene match: 5. The germline gives CDR1 SGHTA, CDR2 FQGNSA. There are 13 residues in the CDR3. The DNA of the CDR3 is TGTGCCAGCAGCTTGACAGGGATCTCCGAGCAGTACTTC. Its protein is CASSLTGISEQYF.

The chain employs TRBV30 and TRBJ2-3, with TRBD1 matching over 8 bases. Germline V lookup: CDR1 GTSNPN, CDR2 SVGIG (reference sequence). V lost 3 bases and J lost 4; bases outside the gene matches: 6. The length of the CDR3 is 14 residues. CDR3 in amino acids: CAWRQGALADTQYF. The CDR3 DNA reads as TGTGCCTGGAGGCAGGGGGCCCTAGCAGATACGCAGTATTTT.

The chain has TRBV7-9 and TRBJ1-5; D may be TRBD1 (6 bases). This CDR3 has 19 residues. With 6 bases removed from V and 1 base from J, the gap between germline ends came to 25 bases. The germline gives CDR1 SEHNR, CDR2 FQNEAQ (reference sequence). The CDR3 protein is CASRFGSGAHAESNQPQHF. CDR3 nucleotides: TGTGCCAGCAGGTTCGGCTCAGGGGCGCATGCTGAGAGCAATCAGCCCCAGCATTTT.

The gene calls are TRBV9 and TRBJ1-6; TRBD1 might be the D (6 bases). From germline, CDR1 is SGDLS and CDR2 YYNGEE. The V gene lost 3 bases and the J gene lost 7 bases, with 14 bases spanning the gap. This CDR3 is built from 15 residues. CDR3 coding DNA: TGTGCCAGCAGCGCGTCCAGGGGACGAAATTCACCCCTCCACTTT. Encoded protein: CASSASRGRNSPLHF.

V gene TRBV9 combines with J gene TRBJ1-2; 9 bases line up with TRBD1. V trimming: 3 bases; J trimming: 4 bases; junction bases outside the gene matches: 13. Germline V lookup: CDR1 SGDLS, CDR2 YYNGEE. CDR3 length: 17 amino acids. CDR3 loop: CASSERGGTGQGYGYTF. DNA of the CDR3: TGTGCCAGCAGCGAGCGGGGGGGGACAGGGCAGGGCTATGGCTACACCTTC.

This chain connects TRBV18 to TRBJ2-7, with D possibly TRBD2 on 6 matching bases. The CDR3 extends over 12 amino acids. Trimming pared 2 bases from V and 5 bases from J, leaving 7 bases between. CDR1 and CDR2 (germline): KGHSH, LQKENI. The CDR3 nucleotides are TGTGCCAGCTCACCATCGGGGGACGAGCAGTACTTC. This sequence encodes CASSPSGDEQYF.

The V gene is TRBV7-9, the J gene TRBJ2-7; 11 positions agree with TRBD1. CDR3 length equals 16 residues. Unmatched junction bases numbered 7, after V lost 6 bases and J lost 0 bases. Looked up from germline, CDR1 is SEHNR and CDR2 is FQNEAQ (reference sequence). CDR3 bases: TGTGCCAGCAGGGCCGGGACAGGGGGACCCTCCTACGAGCAGTACTTC. Translated: CASRAGTGGPSYEQYF. Combining the CDR3 with reference TRBV7-9 and TRBJ2-7 gives the whole variable domain DTGVSQNPRHKITKRGQNVTFRCDPISEHNRLYWYRQTLGQGPEFLTYFQNEAQLEKSRLLSDRFSAERPKGSFSTLEIQRTEQGDSAMYLCASRAGTGGPSYEQYFGPGTRLTVT.

A single count supports this clone. The CDR3 sequence is CAWLDRDYGYTF. DNA of the CDR3: TGTGCCTGGCTTGACAGAGACTATGGCTACACCTTC. This sequence joins TRBV30 and TRBJ1-2, with D perhaps TRBD1 (5 bases). In germline, CDR1 is GTSNPN, CDR2 SVGIG (reference sequence). The V end lost 5 bases, the J end lost 3 bases, and 10 bases lay between the germline ends. This CDR3 is 12 amino acids long. The full variable domain, completed using reference TRBV30 and TRBJ1-2, is SQTIHQWPATLVQPVGSPLSLECTVEGTSNPNLYWYRQAAGRGLQLLFYSVGIGQISSEVPQNLSASRPQDRQFILSSKKLLLSDSGFYLCAWLDRDYGYTFGSGTRLTVV.

V gene TRBV27 combines with J gene TRBJ2-1, with 8 bases fitting TRBD2. Germline CDR1 reads MNHEY; CDR2 reads SMNVEV (reference sequence). J was trimmed by 5 bases and V by 3 bases; bases with no gene match: 3. This CDR3 is built from 14 residues. CDR3 in amino acids: CASSFLLADNEQFF. CDR3 DNA sequence: TGTGCCAGCAGTTTTCTACTAGCGGACAATGAGCAGTTCTTC.

The chain links TRBV10-2 to TRBJ2-7, with D maybe TRBD2 (6 bases). This CDR3 spans 14 amino acids. V was clipped by 5 bases and J by 3 bases, with 14 bases between them. Per the germline V gene, CDR1 is WSHSY and CDR2 is SAAADI. The CDR3 sequence is CASSRDLRDYEQYF. The DNA of the CDR3 is TGCGCCAGCAGTAGGGACTTAAGAGACTACGAGCAGTACTTC.